The 24 T cell receptor beta chains in this list originate from one sample, sequenced in a study of blood T cell repertoires in COVID-19. Clones were read by immunoSEQ multiplex PCR, and TCRdb kept only the in-frame ones, dropping some. Among fewer than 250,000 clones listed, 81% were seen once. The sequencing sample was made of PBMCs or T cells enriched from blood (not recorded which). Source of these receptors: a woman aged 45-60 years with acute COVID-19.

CDR3 DNA: TGCGCCAGCAGCTCCACAGGGCTGCCTCACTACGAGCAGTACTTC. Amino acids: CASSSTGLPHYEQYF. The chain employs TRBV5-1 and TRBJ2-7, with D possibly matching TRBD1 (6 bases). The length of the CDR3 is 15 residues. V lost 3 bases, J lost 3 bases, and 16 bases lay in between. Per the germline V gene, CDR1 is SGHRS and CDR2 is YFSETQ.

CDR3 DNA: TGCGCCAGCAGCTTGGGGGACAGCCCGAACACTGAAGCTTTCTTT. As protein: CASSLGDSPNTEAFF. The chain combines TRBV5-1 with TRBJ1-1; 7 nucleotides agree with TRBD1. The germline CDR1 and CDR2 sequences are SGHRS and YFSETQ. The V segment lost 0 bases and the J segment 1 base; nucleotides outside the gene matches: 3. There are 15 residues in the CDR3. The full variable domain, with the rest looked up from reference TRBV5-1 and TRBJ1-1, is KAGVTQTPRYLIKTRGQQVTLSCSPISGHRSVSWYQQTPGQGLQFLFEYFSETQRNKGNFPGRFSGRQFSNSRSEMNVSTLELGDSALYLCASSLGDSPNTEAFFGQGTRLTVV.

The rearrangement links TRBV30 to TRBJ2-3; 13 bases align to TRBD2. In germline, CDR1 is GTSNPN, CDR2 SVGIG (reference sequence). V shed 8 bases, J shed 3 bases, and the junction held 2 bases outside the gene matches. This CDR3 contains 13 residues. CDR3 amino acids: CAGTSGATDTQYF. CDR3 bases: TGTGCCGGGACTAGCGGGGCTACAGATACGCAGTATTTT. Full variable domain (missing parts from reference TRBV30 and TRBJ2-3): SQTIHQWPATLVQPVGSPLSLECTVEGTSNPNLYWYRQAAGRGLQLLFYSVGIGQISSEVPQNLSASRPQDRQFILSSKKLLLSDSGFYLCAGTSGATDTQYFGPGTRLTVL.

This rearrangement joins TRBV9 to TRBJ2-3, with 9 bases fitting TRBD2. There are 15 residues in the CDR3. The V segment lost 0 bases and the J segment 1 base; nucleotides outside the gene matches: 0. Germline loops: CDR1 SGDLS, CDR2 YYNGEE. DNA for the CDR3: TGTGCCAGCAGCGTAGGGACTAGCGGCACAGATACGCAGTATTTT. Its translation: CASSVGTSGTDTQYF.

The chain combines TRBV19 with TRBJ2-3; 8 bases align to TRBD1. The CDR3 contains 14 residues. The V segment lost 6 bases and the J segment 2 bases; nucleotides outside the gene matches: 4. From germline, CDR1 is LNHDA and CDR2 SQIVND (reference sequence). DNA of the CDR3: TGTGCCAGTAGGGTGCAGGGGGCCACAGATACGCAGTATTTT. It is translated as CASRVQGATDTQYF. The variable domain in full, with the rest retrieved from reference TRBV19 and TRBJ2-3, is DGGITQSPKYLFRKEGQNVTLSCEQNLNHDAMYWYRQDPGQGLRLIYYSQIVNDFQKGDIAEGYSVSREKKESFPLTVTSAQKNPTAFYLCASRVQGATDTQYFGPGTRLTVL.

This clone was detected once. This sequence joins TRBV6-6 and TRBJ2-7, with D tentatively TRBD2 (6 bases). CDR3 size: 17 residues. Germline V gives CDR1 MNHNY, CDR2 SVGAGI (reference sequence). The ends were cut back, 5 bases at V and 3 bases at J, with 23 bases in the middle. CDR3 DNA: TGTGCCAGCAGTCCGACGCGGTCTAGCGCCACGGGCTACGAGCAGTACTTC. Its translation: CASSPTRSSATGYEQYF.

The chain uses TRBV4-1 and TRBJ2-3; possible D gene TRBD2, 6 bases. Germline loops: CDR1 MGHRA, CDR2 YSYEKL. V was clipped by 1 base and J by 1 base, with 12 bases between them. There are 16 residues in the CDR3. The CDR3: CASSQVGGAGTDTQYF. The DNA of the CDR3 is TGCGCCAGCAGCCAAGTAGGCGGGGCGGGCACAGATACGCAGTATTTT.

The chain joins TRBV7-9 to TRBJ1-4, with 9 nucleotides matching TRBD1. Germline V gives CDR1 SEHNR, CDR2 FQNEAQ (reference sequence). V lost 5 bases, J lost 0 bases, and 4 bases stayed unmatched. The CDR3 totals 16 residues. The CDR3 loop is CASSLRQGATNEKLFF. The CDR3, as DNA: TGTGCCAGCAGCCTAAGACAGGGGGCAACTAATGAAAAACTGTTTTTT.

The chain carries TRBV18 and TRBJ1-6; D remains ambiguous. There are 17 residues in the CDR3. Germline V gene data show CDR1 as KGHSH and CDR2 as LQKENI. Deletions cut 2 bases from V and 0 bases from J, with 11 bases between. In nucleotides, the CDR3 is TGTGCCAGCTCACCAGTAAGTCCGAGCTCCTATAATTCACCCCTCCACTTT. Translated: CASSPVSPSSYNSPLHF.

V is TRBV5-4 and J is TRBJ2-5, with 8 bases fitting TRBD2. Germline V gene data show CDR1 as SGHNT and CDR2 as YYREEE (reference sequence). J lost 10 bases, V lost 2 bases, and 7 bases had no gene match. The CDR3 length is 13 residues. The CDR3, as DNA: TGTGCCAGCAGCTTCTCTGCGGGAGGTGTCCAGTACTTC. Residues: CASSFSAGGVQYF. The full variable domain, in which reference TRBV5-4 and TRBJ2-5 provide the parts outside the CDR3, is ETGVTQSPTHLIKTRGQQVTLRCSSQSGHNTVSWYQQALGQGPQFIFQYYREEENGRGNFPPRFSGLQFPNYSSELNVNALELDDSALYLCASSFSAGGVQYFGPGTRLLVL.

The chain has TRBV7-2 and TRBJ2-5; 11 bases align to TRBD2. CDR1 SGHTA and CDR2 FQGNSA come from the germline V gene. J was trimmed by 9 bases and V by 5 bases; bases with no gene match: 8. The CDR3 runs 14 residues. The CDR3 DNA is TGTGCCAGCAGCCCAACTAGCGGGAGTACGGCCCAGTACTTC. Its translation: CASSPTSGSTAQYF.

The rearrangement links TRBV6-5 to TRBJ2-1, with D possibly being TRBD2 (6 bases). The CDR3 is 15 residues long. CDR1 and CDR2 from the germline V gene are MNHEY and SVGAGI. Deletions cut 10 bases from V and 0 bases from J, with 16 bases between. The CDR3 is CATSGTQNSYNEQFF. CDR3 in DNA: TGTGCCACCTCCGGGACTCAAAACTCCTACAATGAGCAGTTCTTC.

This clone occurred once. This chain links TRBV11-3 with TRBJ1-2; 8 nucleotides align to TRBD1. V trimming: 5 bases; J trimming: 5 bases; junction bases outside the gene matches: 7. There are 14 residues in the CDR3. Germline CDR1 SGHNT, CDR2 YENEEA. The CDR3 loop reads CASSPETGEYGYTF. CDR3 nucleotides: TGTGCCAGCAGCCCGGAGACAGGGGAATATGGCTACACCTTC.

This sequence joins TRBV19 and TRBJ2-7; tentatively, D is TRBD1 (6 bases). V gave up 7 bases and J gave up 2 bases, with 15 bases separating them. The CDR3 consists of 14 residues. Germline V gives CDR1 LNHDA, CDR2 SQIVND (reference sequence). The CDR3 protein is CASTLVAGAYEQYF. CDR3 nucleotide sequence: TGTGCCAGTACCCTAGTCGCAGGGGCCTACGAGCAGTACTTC.

The V gene is TRBV18, the J gene TRBJ1-3, with 9 nucleotides matching TRBD1. CDR1 is KGHSH, CDR2 LQKENI, per germline. This CDR3 comprises 16 residues. Trimming took 3 bases from V and 0 from J; bases not matched to a gene: 3. CDR3 nucleotides: TGTGCCAGCTCACCTCGACAGGGGGACTCTGGAAACACCATATATTTT. It encodes CASSPRQGDSGNTIYF.

This clone has more than one count but fewer than ten. The genes are TRBV15 and TRBJ2-3; 8 bases line up with TRBD2. V lost 1 base to trimming and J lost 7 bases; unmatched junction nucleotides: 16. The CDR3 sequence is 18 residues long. Germline CDR1 reads LNHNV; CDR2 reads YYDKDF (reference sequence). CDR3 sequence reads: CATSRVSGASGLGNTQYF. The CDR3 DNA reads TGTGCCACCAGCAGAGTTAGTGGGGCTAGCGGGTTAGGGAATACGCAGTATTTT.

The chain uses TRBV5-6 and TRBJ2-7, with D maybe TRBD1 (6 bases). The CDR3 extends over 13 amino acids. V dropped 6 bases and J dropped 5 bases, with 15 bases sitting between them. CDR1 is SGHDT and CDR2 is YYEEEE in the germline V gene. CDR3 sequence: CASTVGQSDEQYF. The CDR3 bases are TGTGCCAGCACCGTAGGACAGTCCGACGAGCAGTACTTC.

This clone was observed a few times. The chain is built from TRBV11-2 and TRBJ2-7; D may be TRBD1 (6 bases). CDR1 and CDR2 from the germline V gene are SGHAT and FQNNGV. CDR3 length: 12 residues. With 3 bases removed from V and 4 bases from J, the gap between germline ends came to 7 bases. The CDR3 DNA sequence: TGTGCCAGCAGCTTCACAGGGTACGAGCAGTACTTC. It specifies CASSFTGYEQYF. The complete variable domain, with remaining parts taken from reference TRBV11-2 and TRBJ2-7, reads EAGVAQSPRYKIIEKRQSVAFWCNPISGHATLYWYQQILGQGPKLLIQFQNNGVVDDSQLPKDRFSAERLKGVDSTLKIQPAKLEDSAVYLCASSFTGYEQYFGPGTRLTVT.

The V gene is TRBV18, the J gene TRBJ1-4, with 8 bases aligning to TRBD1. Per germline, CDR1 KGHSH and CDR2 LQKENI. J lost 8 bases, V lost 5 bases, and 7 bases had no gene match. The CDR3 has 14 amino acids. CDR3 nucleotides: TGTGCCAGCTCAAGACAGGGGAGAACGGAAAAACTGTTTTTT. Protein: CASSRQGRTEKLFF. Variable domain in full (rest from reference TRBV18 and TRBJ1-4): NAGVMQNPRHLVRRRGQEARLRCSPMKGHSHVYWYRQLPEEGLKFMVYLQKENIIDESGMPKERFSAEFPKEGPSILRIQQVVRGDSAAYFCASSRQGRTEKLFFGSGTQLSVL.

This clone was picked up one time. This chain connects TRBV19 to TRBJ2-7; 7 bases are shared with TRBD1. CDR3 length: 15 amino acids. J was trimmed by 2 bases and V by 4 bases; bases with no gene match: 8. In germline, CDR1 is LNHDA, CDR2 SQIVND (reference sequence). CDR3 amino acids: CASSTGQATAYEQYF. The CDR3 nucleotides are TGTGCCAGTAGTACTGGACAGGCGACAGCCTACGAGCAGTACTTC.

This clone was seen only a few times. Other DNA sequences in the same sample also yield this CDR3. The DNA of the CDR3 is TGTGCCAGCAGTTACTCGAGGAATGAGCAGTTCTTC. Residues: CASSYSRNEQFF. J is TRBJ2-1 and V is TRBV6-2 or TRBV6-3; the D is unclear. The CDR3 runs to 12 residues. Trimming took off 0 bases at V and 7 bases at J, with 4 bases between the two ends. CDR1 and CDR2 from the germline V gene are MNHEY and SVGEGT.

This chain uses TRBV28 with TRBJ2-7, with D unresolved. CDR3 length equals 15 residues. Germline V CDR1 and CDR2: MDHEN, SYDVKM. V lost 6 bases and J lost 2, with 17 bases in between. CDR3 protein: CASSPLWRLAYEQYF. For the CDR3, the DNA is TGTGCCAGCAGCCCGCTTTGGCGGCTGGCCTACGAGCAGTACTTC.

The CDR3: CASSADRSNQPQHF. DNA of the CDR3: TGTGCCAGTAGTGCCGACAGGAGCAATCAGCCCCAGCATTTT. The V gene is TRBV19, the J gene TRBJ1-5; D is perhaps TRBD1 (6 bases). The CDR3 is made up of 14 amino acids. The germline V gene encodes CDR1 LNHDA and CDR2 SQIVND (reference sequence). V was clipped by 5 bases and J by 1 base, with 9 bases between them.

V gene TRBV5-1 combines with J gene TRBJ1-5, with D uncertain. The CDR3 sequence is 17 residues long. Trimming took 0 bases from V and 2 from J, leaving 15 bases between them. The germline V gene encodes CDR1 SGHRS and CDR2 YFSETQ. The CDR3 DNA reads as TGCGCCAGCAGCTTGGTGGGCCCCGGAGGCGGCAATCAGCCCCAGCATTTT. The encoded protein is CASSLVGPGGGNQPQHF. Full variable domain (missing parts from reference TRBV5-1 and TRBJ1-5): KAGVTQTPRYLIKTRGQQVTLSCSPISGHRSVSWYQQTPGQGLQFLFEYFSETQRNKGNFPGRFSGRQFSNSRSEMNVSTLELGDSALYLCASSLVGPGGGNQPQHFGDGTRLSIL.